This entry describes one TCR beta chain. V lost 6 bases and J lost 1; bases outside the gene matches: 15. Germline V gives CDR1 SNHLY, CDR2 FYNNEI. The CDR3 runs 20 residues. The sample comes from a study of T cell changes during pregnancy in multiple sclerosis. Only in-frame clones appear in the TCRdb table, and some are missing; sequencing was by immunoSEQ multiplex PCR. Of 25,000 to 35,000 clones detected, roughly 89% appear once; the ten largest clones hold over 4.5%. The TCR comes from a female donor with multiple sclerosis, enrolled in a pregnancy study. The chain combines TRBV2 with TRBJ2-2, with 12 bases lining up with TRBD2. Sequenced material: CD8+ T cells from peripheral blood mononuclear cells, taken in the first trimester of pregnancy. The DNA of the CDR3 is TGTGCCAGCAGATTAACCCTAGCGGGAGGGCCCCACAGGAACACCGGGGAGCTGTTTTTT. Amino acid sequence: CASRLTLAGGPHRNTGELFF.